Below, 12 T cell receptor beta chains from the same sample are listed, as sequenced in a study of T cells in Graves' hyperthyroidism and ophthalmopathy. RNA transcripts served as the template for amplifying TCR beta CDR3 regions. First-round RT-PCR with HTBI primers amplified the TCR CDR3 region. TCRdb fed the multiplex PCR reads into MiXCR, producing one record per CDR3 protein. There are 300,000 to 450,000 distinct CDR3 sequences in the sample; about 14% occur only once, and around a fifth lies in the top ten. Material: blood. All receptors come from a woman between 25 and 40 years old with Graves' ophthalmopathy.

This clonotype showed up many times. V is TRBV7-8 and J is TRBJ2-5, with D unresolved. The CDR3 sequence is 14 residues long. V shed 5 bases and J shed 1 base, with 11 bases lying between them. CDR1 SGHVS and CDR2 FQNEAQ come from the germline V gene. The CDR3 is CASSARPLQETQYF. CDR3 in DNA: TGTGCCAGCAGCGCCCGACCACTCCAAGAGACCCAGTACTTC.

The rearrangement uses TRBV6-1 and TRBJ1-2; 10 bases are a match to TRBD1. The germline gives CDR1 MNHNS, CDR2 SASEGT. The trim removed 5 bases at V and 6 bases at J, leaving 9 bases unmatched. The CDR3 is 15 residues long. CDR3 in amino acids: CASSPHDRGRNGYTF. For the CDR3, the DNA is TGTGCCAGCAGTCCCCATGACAGGGGGCGGAATGGCTACACCTTC.

This clonotype was seen only a few times. V is TRBV19 and J is TRBJ2-4; D might be TRBD2 (7 bases). This CDR3 region has 14 residues. Germline CDR1 reads LNHDA; CDR2 reads SQIVND (reference sequence). The V and J ends lost 6 bases and 12 bases respectively, with 21 bases between them. CDR3: CASSMRRGRQDQYF. In DNA, the CDR3 is TGTGCCAGTAGCATGAGGCGGGGGAGACAGGATCAGTACTTC.

The rearrangement uses TRBV18 and TRBJ1-4; unclear D gene. Trimming shortened V by 8 bases and J by 4 bases, and 17 bases separated the two germline ends. CDR1 is KGHSH and CDR2 is LQKENI in the germline V gene. This CDR3 is built from 15 residues. Here the CDR3 reads CASRRNQDRNEKLFF. CDR3 nucleotides: TGTGCCAGCCGCAGGAACCAGGACCGTAATGAAAAACTGTTTTTT.

This clonotype has at least ten counts. V usage is TRBV11-2 and J usage is TRBJ1-1; 12 nucleotides line up with TRBD1. This CDR3 is built from 17 residues. Per germline, CDR1 SGHAT and CDR2 FQNNGV. Trimming took 1 base from V and 5 from J; bases not matched to a gene: 8. The CDR3 DNA reads as TGTGCCAGCAGCTTAGTTTGGGGACAGGGGGCGGAAACTGAAGCTTTCTTT. It encodes CASSLVWGQGAETEAFF.

This clonotype was recorded a few times. The V and J genes are TRBV20-1 and TRBJ2-7; tentative D call: TRBD2 (6 bases). V lost 6 bases and J 4 bases, leaving 10 bases between the germline ends. Germline V gene lookup returns CDR1 DFQATT and CDR2 SNEGSKA (reference sequence). The CDR3 is made up of 11 amino acids. CDR3 sequence: CSAMGGYEQYF. The CDR3 DNA reads as TGCAGTGCCATGGGGGGTTACGAGCAGTACTTC.

This clonotype showed up many times. The chain links TRBV2 to TRBJ2-2; no definite D call. V dropped 7 bases and J dropped 7 bases, with 16 bases sitting between them. This CDR3 is built from 14 residues. Per germline, CDR1 SNHLY and CDR2 FYNNEI. The CDR3 region is CASKVDQRNGELFF. The CDR3 nucleotides are TGTGCCAGCAAGGTCGACCAGCGAAACGGGGAGCTGTTTTTT.

Ten or more counts support this clonotype. The genes are TRBV12-3 or TRBV12-4 and TRBJ2-7; 9 bases line up with TRBD1. This CDR3 is built from 16 residues. The junction had 5 bases not matched to a gene; V was cut back by 1 base and J by 1 base. The CDR3 sequence: CASSLGGGQGSYEQYF. In nucleotides, the CDR3 is TGTGCCAGCAGTTTAGGTGGGGGACAGGGATCCTACGAGCAGTACTTC.

The rearrangement uses TRBV5-1 and TRBJ1-4; 9 nucleotides agree with TRBD1. The CDR3 loop spans 14 amino acids. V gave up 2 bases and J gave up 8 bases; unmatched junction bases: 4. The V gene's germline CDR1 is SGHRS and CDR2 YFSETQ. The CDR3: CASSFTGGAEKLFF. CDR3 bases: TGCGCCAGCAGCTTTACAGGGGGCGCAGAAAAACTGTTTTTT.

The chain joins TRBV5-5 to TRBJ1-6; D is ambiguous. Trimming removed 8 bases at V and 3 bases at J, with 18 bases between. Germline lookup yields CDR1 SGHKS and CDR2 YYEKEE (reference sequence). The CDR3 has 16 amino acids. CDR3 protein: CASTVKATDYNSPLHF. CDR3 nucleotides: TGTGCCAGTACTGTTAAGGCCACGGACTATAATTCACCCCTCCACTTT.

This clonotype appeared many times. This sequence joins TRBV12-3 or TRBV12-4 and TRBJ1-1; 8 bases line up with TRBD1. The CDR3 is 15 amino acids. V gave up 7 bases and J gave up 1 base; unmatched junction bases: 8. The CDR3 coding sequence is TGTGCCAGCACTCCACCGGACAGGGAGAACACTGAAGCTTTCTTT. Translation: CASTPPDRENTEAFF.

This clonotype was observed many times. V is TRBV10-3 and J is TRBJ2-5; tentatively, D is TRBD1 (5 bases). Germline V gives CDR1 ENHRY, CDR2 SYGVKD. V shed 4 bases and J shed 4 bases, with 10 bases lying between them. This CDR3 is 13 amino acids long. CDR3 protein: CAISGQLGETQYF. CDR3 DNA sequence: TGTGCCATCAGTGGACAGTTAGGAGAGACCCAGTACTTC.